This passage covers 27 T cell receptor beta chains from one sample sequenced in a study of T cells in tuberculosis. Only in-frame clones appear in the TCRdb table, and some are missing; sequencing was by immunoSEQ multiplex PCR. The sample carries some 30,000 clones, roughly nine tenths recorded once. The time point was: new active TB diagnosis, blood taken before or within 7 days of starting treatment. The sequencing used PBMCs, collected at tuberculosis diagnosis. The source is an adult with tuberculosis.

The chain links TRBV10-3 to TRBJ2-7, with D perhaps matching TRBD2 (6 bases). Trimming pared 10 bases from V and 7 bases from J, leaving 20 bases between. The CDR3 has 13 residues. Germline-derived CDR1 and CDR2 are ENHRY and SYGVKD. In DNA form, the CDR3 reads TGTGCCAGCGGGGCGGGAACTGCGGGAGAGCAGTACTTC. It yields the protein CASGAGTAGEQYF.

The genes are TRBV27 and TRBJ2-1, with 14 nucleotides matching TRBD2. Germline V lookup: CDR1 MNHEY, CDR2 SMNVEV (reference sequence). The junction had 11 bases not matched to a gene; V was cut back by 3 bases and J by 7 bases. The CDR3 spans 18 residues. CDR3 amino acids: CASSFRGTSGSSYNEQFF. The CDR3 DNA sequence: TGTGCCAGCAGTTTCCGAGGGACTAGCGGGAGCTCGTATAATGAGCAGTTCTTC.

V and J are TRBV9 and TRBJ2-3; TRBD2 matches at 13 bases. From germline, CDR1 is SGDLS and CDR2 YYNGEE. The CDR3 runs 17 residues. The V and J ends lost 4 bases and 6 bases, in that order; junction bases with no gene match: 11. In DNA, the CDR3 is TGTGCCAGCAGCTTTTCACTAGCGGGAGGGTTAATGGATACGCAGTATTTT. This codes for CASSFSLAGGLMDTQYF. The complete variable domain, with remaining parts taken from reference TRBV9 and TRBJ2-3, reads DSGVTQTPKHLITATGQRVTLRCSPRSGDLSVYWYQQSLDQGLQFLIQYYNGEERAKGNILERFSAQQFPDLHSELNLSSLELGDSALYFCASSFSLAGGLMDTQYFGPGTRLTVL.

The J gene is TRBJ2-1, the V gene TRBV5-6, with D perhaps TRBD2 (6 bases). This CDR3 is 14 amino acids long. The germline V gene encodes CDR1 SGHDT and CDR2 YYEEEE. V was pared by 0 bases and J by 6 bases, with 10 bases between. CDR3 sequence: CASSLEMGGNEQFF. The CDR3 coding sequence is TGTGCCAGCAGCTTGGAAATGGGGGGCAATGAGCAGTTCTTC.

This clone was detected a few times. The chain employs TRBV5-6 and TRBJ2-7, with D maybe TRBD1 (6 bases). Germline V lookup: CDR1 SGHDT, CDR2 YYEEEE. V was cut by 3 bases and J by 9 bases, with 19 bases left in between. The CDR3 totals 14 residues. The CDR3 loop reads CASSSRPDSPMQYF. The CDR3 DNA follows: TGTGCCAGCAGCTCCCGACCGGACAGCCCGATGCAGTACTTC.

The chain recombines TRBV30 with TRBJ1-1; tentatively, D is TRBD1 (5 bases). The CDR3 runs 15 residues. V lost 0 bases and J 1 base, leaving 12 bases between the germline ends. CDR1 GTSNPN and CDR2 SVGIG come from the germline V gene (reference sequence). The CDR3 spells CAWSVRGGRNTEAFF. The CDR3 DNA follows: TGTGCCTGGAGTGTACGGGGGGGGAGGAACACTGAAGCTTTCTTT.

The genes are TRBV7-9 and TRBJ1-2; TRBD1 agrees at 7 bases. Germline lookup yields CDR1 SEHNR and CDR2 FQNEAQ (reference sequence). The CDR3 contains 13 residues. V gave up 5 bases and J gave up 4 bases; unmatched junction bases: 4. This CDR3 reads CASSQQGIYGYTF. The CDR3 DNA reads as TGTGCCAGCAGCCAACAGGGGATCTATGGCTACACCTTC.

This clone showed up just once. The J gene is TRBJ2-3, the V gene TRBV7-2, with 7 bases aligning to TRBD1. The V and J ends lost 2 bases and 5 bases, in that order; junction bases with no gene match: 4. The germline CDR1 and CDR2 sequences are SGHTA and FQGNSA. This CDR3 region has 14 residues. CDR3 amino acids: CASSLKGARDTQYF. CDR3 coding DNA: TGTGCCAGCAGCTTAAAGGGGGCGAGAGATACGCAGTATTTT. Full variable domain (outside the CDR3, taken from reference TRBV7-2 and TRBJ2-3): GAGVSQSPSNKVTEKGKDVELRCDPISGHTALYWYRQSLGQGLEFLIYFQGNSAPDKSGLPSDRFSAERTGGSVSTLTIQRTQQEDSAVYLCASSLKGARDTQYFGPGTRLTVL.

V gene TRBV6-5 combines with J gene TRBJ1-1, with a weak D call TRBD1 (5 bases). Germline CDR1 is MNHEY and CDR2 is SVGAGI. This CDR3 has 15 residues. Trimming took off 0 bases at V and 0 bases at J, with 8 bases between the two ends. The CDR3: CASSYSGQMNTEAFF. CDR3 nucleotide sequence: TGTGCCAGCAGTTACTCGGGGCAGATGAACACTGAAGCTTTCTTT.

The chain uses TRBV29-1 and TRBJ1-2; TRBD1 aligns across 8 bases. Germline assignment: CDR1 SQVTM and CDR2 ANQGSEA. The CDR3 runs 17 residues. V lost 0 bases to trimming and J lost 7 bases; unmatched junction nucleotides: 16. The CDR3 sequence: CSVEDRAGGKVSGGYTF. CDR3 in DNA: TGCAGCGTTGAAGATCGGGCAGGGGGCAAAGTATCGGGTGGCTACACCTTC.

This clone has a handful of counts. The rearrangement links TRBV5-1 to TRBJ2-2; D unresolved. The V and J ends lost 0 bases and 0 bases respectively, with 6 bases between them. The length of the CDR3 is 15 residues. The germline CDR1 and CDR2 sequences are SGHRS and YFSETQ. CDR3 bases: TGCGCCAGCAGCTTGGCCAGCGCGAACACCGGGGAGCTGTTTTTT. It specifies CASSLASANTGELFF.

This chain connects TRBV4-3 to TRBJ2-7; the D gene is possibly TRBD1 (6 bases). Trimming took 3 bases from V and 1 from J, leaving 13 bases between them. The CDR3 has 15 amino acids. CDR1 and CDR2 from the germline V gene are LGHNA and YSLEER. CDR3 loop: CASSQATGSSYEQYF. CDR3 coding DNA: TGCGCCAGCAGCCAGGCGACAGGTTCTTCCTACGAGCAGTACTTC.

The J gene is TRBJ2-2, the V gene TRBV7-8; D is possibly TRBD2 (5 bases). This CDR3 comprises 16 residues. Per germline, CDR1 SGHVS and CDR2 FQNEAQ. The V gene lost 0 bases and the J gene lost 2 bases, with 10 bases spanning the gap. Written as DNA, the CDR3 is TGTGCCAGCAGCTTAGCGACCGGGGTAAACACCGGGGAGCTGTTTTTT. This gives the protein CASSLATGVNTGELFF.

Turning to this clone: Possible read error: a much larger clone is one base away. The V call is TRBV25-1, the J call TRBJ1-1; 10 bases agree with TRBD1. The CDR3 runs to 13 residues. The V gene end was trimmed by 6 bases and the J gene end by 3 bases; junction bases not matched to a gene: 1. Per the germline V gene, CDR1 is MGHDK and CDR2 is SYGVNS. The CDR3 region has the DNA TGTGCCAGCAGAGGACAGGGGGACACTGAAGCTTTCTTT. Translating gives CASRGQGDTEAFF.

The chain links TRBV5-4 to TRBJ1-2; 8 bases map to TRBD1. The CDR3 is 14 residues long. Germline assignment: CDR1 SGHNT and CDR2 YYREEE (reference sequence). The junction had 4 bases not matched to a gene; V was cut back by 2 bases and J by 4 bases. The CDR3 is CASSFNRGVYGYTF. The CDR3 DNA follows: TGTGCCAGCAGCTTTAACAGGGGGGTCTATGGCTACACCTTC.

The V gene is TRBV6-6, the J gene TRBJ1-2; D gene uncertain. CDR1 is MNHNY and CDR2 is SVGAGI in the germline V gene (reference sequence). The CDR3 consists of 14 residues. V was shortened by 6 bases and J by 5 bases, with 16 bases between the two germline ends. CDR3 bases: TGTGCCAGCAGCCGCGGTTCTGAACTATATGGCTACACCTTC. Residues: CASSRGSELYGYTF.

J is TRBJ2-1 and V is TRBV5-1; no firm D call. With 0 bases removed from V and 5 bases from J, the gap between germline ends came to 12 bases. Germline values: CDR1 SGHRS, CDR2 YFSETQ. The CDR3 length is 15 residues. Written as DNA, the CDR3 is TGCGCCAGCAGCTTGGCTCGGGTCCCCGACAATGAGCAGTTCTTC. It yields the protein CASSLARVPDNEQFF.

The V call is TRBV30, the J call TRBJ1-1; the D is unclear. The CDR3 sequence is 13 residues long. Germline V gene sequence: CDR1 GTSNPN, CDR2 SVGIG (reference sequence). V gave up 4 bases and J gave up 0 bases, with 9 bases separating them. The CDR3 loop is CAWMLVMNTEAFF. CDR3 coding DNA: TGTGCCTGGATGCTAGTCATGAACACTGAAGCTTTCTTT.

The chain couples TRBV5-8 to TRBJ1-1; 9 bases align to TRBD1. In germline, CDR1 is SGHTS, CDR2 YDEGEE. J gave up 1 base and V 4 bases, and 5 bases lay outside the gene matches. CDR3 size: 15 residues. The CDR3 sequence is CASSPGTGRNTEAFF. The DNA of the CDR3 is TGTGCCAGCAGCCCCGGGACAGGGAGGAACACTGAAGCTTTCTTT.

This clone was picked up one time. The chain employs TRBV5-4 and TRBJ1-6; the D gene is possibly TRBD1 (6 bases). CDR1 is SGHNT and CDR2 is YYREEE in the germline V gene (reference sequence). The germline V and J ends were trimmed by 0 bases and 7 bases, with 11 bases remaining between them. CDR3 length: 15 amino acids. In DNA, the CDR3 is TGTGCCAGCAGCTTGGATCGTGACAGGAATTCACCCCTCCACTTT. Translated, it gives CASSLDRDRNSPLHF. The variable domain in full, completed from reference TRBV5-4 and TRBJ1-6, reads ETGVTQSPTHLIKTRGQQVTLRCSSQSGHNTVSWYQQALGQGPQFIFQYYREEENGRGNFPPRFSGLQFPNYSSELNVNALELDDSALYLCASSLDRDRNSPLHFGNGTRLTVT.

The chain employs TRBV10-2 and TRBJ1-1; 7 bases agree with TRBD1. J gave up 1 base and V 5 bases, and 4 bases lay outside the gene matches. CDR1 and CDR2 from the germline V gene are WSHSY and SAAADI. The CDR3 contains 14 residues. The CDR3: CASSLTGRNTEAFF. The CDR3 DNA reads TGCGCCAGCAGTCTGACAGGGAGGAACACTGAAGCTTTCTTT.

The J gene is TRBJ2-6, the V gene TRBV30; a weak D match, TRBD1 (5 bases). Germline V gene lookup returns CDR1 GTSNPN and CDR2 SVGIG (reference sequence). The CDR3 consists of 15 residues. V was pared by 2 bases and J by 2 bases, with 10 bases between. The chain's CDR3 is CAWSQGAPGANVLTF. The CDR3 bases are TGTGCCTGGAGTCAGGGTGCTCCTGGGGCCAACGTCCTGACTTTC.

The V call is TRBV27, the J call TRBJ1-2, with a possible D match to TRBD1 (5 bases). Trimming removed 5 bases at V and 7 bases at J, with 17 bases between. This CDR3 spans 14 amino acids. The V gene's germline CDR1 is MNHEY and CDR2 SMNVEV (reference sequence). In DNA, the CDR3 is TGTGCCAGCAGTCCCTTCGGGGGGGTGGTTGGCTACACCTTC. This encodes CASSPFGGVVGYTF.

In this sample, this clone turned up a few times. V usage is TRBV5-4 and J usage is TRBJ1-2; tentative D call: TRBD1 (5 bases). V gave up 2 bases and J gave up 3 bases, with 14 bases separating them. The germline V gene encodes CDR1 SGHNT and CDR2 YYREEE (reference sequence). The CDR3 sequence is 15 residues long. The CDR3 reads CASSLNAGGDYGYTF. The CDR3 nucleotides are TGTGCCAGCAGCTTAAATGCCGGGGGGGACTATGGCTACACCTTC. Filled out from reference TRBV5-4 and TRBJ1-2, the complete variable domain reads ETGVTQSPTHLIKTRGQQVTLRCSSQSGHNTVSWYQQALGQGPQFIFQYYREEENGRGNFPPRFSGLQFPNYSSELNVNALELDDSALYLCASSLNAGGDYGYTFGSGTRLTVV.

The chain recombines TRBV5-6 with TRBJ2-7; D is possibly TRBD1 (6 bases). There are 12 residues in the CDR3. The germline V gene encodes CDR1 SGHDT and CDR2 YYEEEE. The V gene lost 1 base and the J gene lost 7 bases, with 9 bases spanning the gap. The CDR3 reads CASSLWGREQYF. As DNA, the CDR3 is TGTGCCAGCAGCTTGTGGGGGCGGGAGCAGTACTTC.

The chain couples TRBV5-1 to TRBJ1-1; 7 bases align to TRBD1. J was trimmed by 3 bases and V by 2 bases; bases with no gene match: 1. There are 13 residues in the CDR3. Germline assignment: CDR1 SGHRS and CDR2 YFSETQ. CDR3 in amino acids: CASSFQGDTEAFF. CDR3 nucleotide sequence: TGCGCCAGCAGCTTTCAGGGGGACACTGAAGCTTTCTTT.

The V and J genes are TRBV18 and TRBJ1-5, with D possibly being TRBD1 (6 bases). The V end was cut by 4 bases, the J end by 3 bases, with 13 bases between. The CDR3 extends over 15 amino acids. CDR1 KGHSH and CDR2 LQKENI come from the germline V gene. CDR3 sequence (DNA): TGTGCCAGCTCACTCCCAGGGGCACCCAATCAGCCCCAGCATTTT. Translation gives CASSLPGAPNQPQHF.